Following are 20 T cell receptor beta chains from one sample sequenced in a study of T cells in Graves' hyperthyroidism and ophthalmopathy. Authors of the study amplified TCR beta CDR3 regions from RNA transcripts. The TCR CDR3 first-round RT-PCR relied on the HTBI primer set. TCRdb re-analysed the multiplex PCR reads in MiXCR, keeping a single row per CDR3 protein. The data hold approximately 200,000 distinct CDR3 sequences, with 15% to 20% observed a single time. Specimen: blood. All receptors derive from a man aged 40-49 years with Graves' hyperthyroidism.

This clonotype was detected only a few times. The rearrangement links TRBV12-5 to TRBJ2-1, with D perhaps given as TRBD1 or TRBD2 (5 bases each). Germline-derived CDR1 and CDR2 are LGHNT and FRNRAP. V gave up 7 bases and J gave up 14 bases, with 24 bases separating them. The CDR3 is 14 residues long. The CDR3 coding sequence is TGTGCTAGTGCCCTGGTGGGTTCAACGGGGCCTAAGTTCTTC. Protein product: CASALVGSTGPKFF.

This clonotype was recorded many times. The chain carries TRBV20-1 and TRBJ1-2; the D is unclear. Germline V gene data show CDR1 as DFQATT and CDR2 as SNEGSKA (reference sequence). The CDR3 consists of 8 residues. This CDR3 is CRQPSYTF. In nucleotides, the CDR3 is TGCAGACAGCCCAGCTACACCTTC.

This clonotype was counted only a few times. The chain combines TRBV20-1 with TRBJ2-5; the match to TRBD2 covers 13 bases. V trimming: 6 bases; J trimming: 5 bases; junction bases outside the gene matches: 9. Germline lookup yields CDR1 DFQATT and CDR2 SNEGSKA (reference sequence). The CDR3 length is 15 residues. DNA of the CDR3: TGCAGTGCCCCGACTAGCGGGGGGACCGGGGAGACCCAGTACTTC. Its protein is CSAPTSGGTGETQYF.

This clonotype has more than one count but fewer than ten. The chain combines TRBV7-9 with TRBJ1-6, with TRBD1 as a possible D gene (6 bases). Trimming took 3 bases from V and 6 from J, leaving 15 bases between them. Germline CDR1 and CDR2: SEHNR and FQNEAQ (reference sequence). This CDR3 has 16 amino acids. The DNA of the CDR3 is TGTGCCAGCAGCTTCGAAACAGGGAGGAGTAATTCACCCCTCCACTTT. This sequence encodes CASSFETGRSNSPLHF.

This clonotype was picked up many times. This chain joins TRBV27 and TRBJ2-6; no clear D. The ends were cut back, 6 bases at V and 4 bases at J, with 10 bases in the middle. Looked up from germline, CDR1 is MNHEY and CDR2 is SMNVEV (reference sequence). CDR3 length equals 14 residues. CDR3 in DNA: TGTGCCAGCAGCAGAAGGGTCGGGGCCAACGTCCTGACTTTC. Its protein product is CASSRRVGANVLTF.

This clonotype was recorded at least ten times. The chain recombines TRBV18 with TRBJ2-5; D perhaps matches TRBD2 (5 bases). There are 15 residues in the CDR3. Germline loops: CDR1 KGHSH, CDR2 LQKENI. The V and J ends lost 4 bases and 2 bases respectively, with 14 bases between them. In DNA, the CDR3 is TGTGCCAGCTCACACCGGGTCAGCGGACAAGAGACCCAGTACTTC. Its protein is CASSHRVSGQETQYF.

This clonotype was picked up many times. The chain uses TRBV9 and TRBJ2-5; D may correspond to TRBD1 or TRBD2 (5 bases each). The CDR3 runs 16 residues. The germline gives CDR1 SGDLS, CDR2 YYNGEE. Trimming took 0 bases from V and 5 from J, leaving 17 bases between them. The chain's CDR3 is CASSVATRGLGETQYF. In DNA, the CDR3 is TGTGCCAGCAGCGTAGCTACCCGGGGCCTGGGGGAGACCCAGTACTTC.

This clonotype was counted a few times. CDR3: CASSLELAGANVLTF. DNA of the CDR3: TGTGCCAGCAGTTTAGAGCTTGCTGGGGCCAACGTCCTGACTTTC. The chain uses TRBV6-2 or TRBV6-3 and TRBJ2-6; no reliable D call. V dropped 4 bases and J dropped 2 bases, with 9 bases sitting between them. The CDR3 is 15 residues long. Germline CDR1 MNHEY, CDR2 SVGEGT.

The count of this clonotype is one. The chain employs TRBV5-1 and TRBJ2-1; 10 bases match TRBD1. The V and J ends lost 3 bases and 9 bases, in that order; junction bases with no gene match: 12. Germline V gives CDR1 SGHRS, CDR2 YFSETQ. This CDR3 region has 16 residues. CDR3 DNA sequence: TGCGCCAGCAGCTCCTCCGGGACAGGGGATCCAATTGAGCAGTTCTTC. Amino acids: CASSSSGTGDPIEQFF.

This clonotype was recorded a few times. CDR3 sequence reads: CASSYSGGAADTQYF. The CDR3 DNA follows: TGTGCCAGCAGTTACAGCGGGGGGGCTGCAGATACGCAGTATTTT. The V gene is TRBV6-5, the J gene TRBJ2-3, with 10 bases identical to TRBD2. The CDR3 is made up of 15 amino acids. V gave up 2 bases and J gave up 4 bases; unmatched junction bases: 3. In germline, CDR1 is MNHEY, CDR2 SVGAGI.

In this sample, this clonotype turned up many times. The chain joins TRBV28 to TRBJ1-5; D unclear. The CDR3 contains 14 residues. Trimming removed 4 bases from V and 5 bases from J, with 12 bases in between. Germline-derived CDR1 and CDR2 are MDHEN and SYDVKM. DNA for the CDR3: TGTGCCAGCAGTTCAATTCCTCCAGATCAGCCCCAGCATTTT. Protein: CASSSIPPDQPQHF.

The chain employs TRBV12-3 or TRBV12-4 and TRBJ2-1; 9 positions agree with TRBD2. V trimming: 2 bases; J trimming: 12 bases; junction bases outside the gene matches: 5. The CDR3 is 13 residues long. The CDR3 loop is CASSLIGAGGQFF. The CDR3 region has the DNA TGTGCCAGCAGTTTAATTGGAGCGGGAGGGCAGTTCTTC.

This clonotype showed up many times. This chain joins TRBV20-1 and TRBJ2-5, with D possibly TRBD1 on 5 matching bases. Germline V lookup: CDR1 DFQATT, CDR2 SNEGSKA (reference sequence). V gave up 2 bases and J gave up 4 bases, with 8 bases separating them. The CDR3 contains 12 residues. CDR3 region: CSARQGGETQYF. The CDR3, as DNA: TGCAGTGCTAGACAGGGTGGAGAGACCCAGTACTTC.

This clonotype occurred many times. The chain uses TRBV11-3 and TRBJ2-1; a possible D gene is TRBD2 (5 bases). The V and J ends lost 6 bases and 9 bases respectively, with 21 bases between them. There are 15 residues in the CDR3. The germline V gene encodes CDR1 SGHNT and CDR2 YENEEA. Written as DNA, the CDR3 is TGTGCCAGCAGTCCCCGCCCTCTAGCATATGCTGAGCAGTTCTTC. Translation: CASSPRPLAYAEQFF.

This clonotype was found many times. This chain joins TRBV20-1 and TRBJ2-7; D remains unclear. V dropped 6 bases and J dropped 0 bases, with 15 bases sitting between them. The CDR3 is 14 residues long. Germline loops: CDR1 DFQATT, CDR2 SNEGSKA (reference sequence). CDR3 DNA sequence: TGCAGTGCCAGACCGACGCTTATCTCCTACGAGCAGTACTTC. As protein: CSARPTLISYEQYF.

This clonotype was observed at least ten times. The chain employs TRBV28 and TRBJ1-2, with D unclear. CDR3 length: 14 residues. Trimming shortened V by 4 bases and J by 1 base, and 10 bases separated the two germline ends. The germline V gene encodes CDR1 MDHEN and CDR2 SYDVKM. This CDR3 reads CASSSNPLNYGYTF. The CDR3 DNA sequence: TGTGCCAGCAGTTCAAATCCCCTTAACTATGGCTACACCTTC.

This clonotype was counted at least ten times. The J gene is TRBJ2-3, the V gene TRBV7-2, with a possible D match to TRBD2 (5 bases). The CDR3 spans 15 residues. The V end lost 2 bases, the J end lost 0 bases, and 9 bases lay between the germline ends. Germline V gives CDR1 SGHTA, CDR2 FQGNSA. CDR3 loop: CASSLQRLSTDTQYF. In DNA form, the CDR3 reads TGTGCCAGCAGCTTACAGCGGCTTAGCACAGATACGCAGTATTTT. Variable domain in full (rest from reference TRBV7-2 and TRBJ2-3): GAGVSQSPSNKVTEKGKDVELRCDPISGHTALYWYRQSLGQGLEFLIYFQGNSAPDKSGLPSDRFSAERTGGSVSTLTIQRTQQEDSAVYLCASSLQRLSTDTQYFGPGTRLTVL.

This clonotype was seen many times. V and J are TRBV15 and TRBJ2-7, with 7 bases aligning to TRBD1. The CDR3 spans 14 residues. V gave up 5 bases and J gave up 2 bases; unmatched junction bases: 6. CDR1 and CDR2 (germline): LNHNV, YYDKDF (reference sequence). The CDR3 bases are TGTGCCACCAGCCCTCGGGACAGTACCTACGAGCAGTACTTC. Residues: CATSPRDSTYEQYF.

DNA of the CDR3: TGTGCCAGTAGTATTCGGGGGGCAGCTGAAGCTTTCTTT. This sequence encodes CASSIRGAAEAFF. V is TRBV19 and J is TRBJ1-1, with D maybe TRBD1 (6 bases). The V and J ends lost 3 bases and 6 bases respectively, with 11 bases between them. Germline assignment: CDR1 LNHDA and CDR2 SQIVND (reference sequence). This CDR3 contains 13 residues.

The table lists this clonotype with many counts. The V gene is TRBV7-7, the J gene TRBJ2-2; D possibly corresponds to TRBD1 (6 bases). This CDR3 region has 13 residues. The germline gives CDR1 SSHAT, CDR2 FNYEAQ (reference sequence). DNA of the CDR3: TGTGCTACAGGCCAGGGGCGTTCCGGGGAGCTGTTTTTT. It codes for CATGQGRSGELFF. Using reference TRBV7-7 and TRBJ2-2 for the parts outside the CDR3, the full variable domain is GAGVSQSPRYKVTKRGQDVTLRCDPISSHATLYWYQQALGQGPEFLTYFNYEAQPDKSGLPSDRFSAERPEGSISTLTIQRTEQRDSAMYRCATGQGRSGELFFGEGSRLTVL.